These 15 T cell receptor beta chains were all obtained from the same sample, sequenced in a study of T-cell memory formation after mild COVID-19. TCRdb fed the 5' RACE reads into MiXCR, producing one record per CDR3 protein. Among under 650,000 distinct CDR3 sequences listed, more than 15% were seen once. The source material was PBMCs or a T cell subset sorted from them (not recorded which). These receptor sequences come from an adult woman who had mild COVID-19 (a few samples of this study predate the infection). Cell type and time point are not known.

This rearrangement joins TRBV12-3 or TRBV12-4 to TRBJ2-2, with 9 bases lining up with TRBD1. CDR3 length: 14 residues. The V and J ends lost 10 bases and 7 bases, in that order; junction bases with no gene match: 10. CDR3 loop: CATLGQGTVGELFF. The CDR3 DNA is TGTGCCACCCTCGGACAGGGGACGGTCGGGGAGCTGTTTTTT.

This clonotype turned up a few times. The J gene is TRBJ2-5, the V gene TRBV3-1; the match to TRBD2 covers 11 bases. Germline CDR1 and CDR2: LGHDT and YNNKEL (reference sequence). The CDR3 consists of 16 residues. The junction had 15 bases not matched to a gene; V was cut back by 7 bases and J by 8 bases. The CDR3: CASILGTSGRAKTQYF. Written as DNA, the CDR3 is TGTGCCAGCATCTTGGGAACTAGCGGGAGAGCGAAAACCCAGTACTTC.

This clonotype was counted only a few times. With a much larger clone just one base away, this may be a read error. The genes are TRBV5-1 and TRBJ2-2; 8 bases are a match to TRBD1. The V gene end was trimmed by 0 bases and the J gene end by 3 bases; junction bases not matched to a gene: 1. This CDR3 contains 15 residues. Germline CDR1 reads SGHRS; CDR2 reads YFSETQ. The DNA for the CDR3 is TGCGCCAGCAGCTTGGACAGGGGGGACACCGGGGAGCTGTTTTTT. This codes for CASSLDRGDTGELFF.

This sequence joins TRBV29-1 and TRBJ1-2; tentative D call: TRBD1 (6 bases). The CDR3 sequence is 15 residues long. V dropped 4 bases and J dropped 1 base, with 16 bases sitting between them. Germline-derived CDR1 and CDR2 are SQVTM and ANQGSEA. In DNA form, the CDR3 reads TGCAGCGTTGGTCAGGGGACCCAATTTAACTATGGCTACACCTTC. Translation gives CSVGQGTQFNYGYTF.

The chain joins TRBV29-1 to TRBJ1-2; no clear D. CDR3 length: 14 amino acids. Looked up from germline, CDR1 is SQVTM and CDR2 is ANQGSEA. Trimming removed 2 bases from V and 2 bases from J, with 12 bases in between. The CDR3 bases are TGCAGCGTTGAATCGTGGGGAATGAACTATGGCTACACCTTC. Translation: CSVESWGMNYGYTF.

The chain couples TRBV20-1 to TRBJ2-3; D unclear. Germline CDR1 DFQATT, CDR2 SNEGSKA (reference sequence). Deletions cut 2 bases from V and 1 base from J, with 10 bases between. The CDR3 is made up of 14 amino acids. The CDR3 DNA is TGCAGTGCTAGACCTAAGACGGGCACAGATACGCAGTATTTT. It codes for CSARPKTGTDTQYF.

The sample holds a few counts of this clonotype. The CDR3 spells CATSRDLTSGGEQYF. The DNA of the CDR3 is TGTGCCACCAGCAGAGATCTGACCTCAGGAGGCGAGCAGTACTTC. The chain carries TRBV15 and TRBJ2-7; D may be TRBD2 (5 bases). The CDR3 runs 15 residues. V was cut by 0 bases and J by 6 bases, with 15 bases left in between. Per the germline V gene, CDR1 is LNHNV and CDR2 is YYDKDF (reference sequence).

This clonotype was detected a few times. This chain uses TRBV10-3 with TRBJ1-6, with D unresolved. The CDR3 length is 13 residues. V was trimmed by 6 bases and J by 6 bases, leaving 9 bases between them. Germline V gene sequence: CDR1 ENHRY, CDR2 SYGVKD. The CDR3 here is CAIRTATNSPLHF. The CDR3 DNA sequence: TGTGCCATCAGAACGGCAACTAATTCACCCCTCCACTTT.

This clonotype was seen only a few times. V is TRBV11-2 and J is TRBJ1-1; weak D call: TRBD1 (6 bases). V gave up 1 base and J gave up 6 bases, with 18 bases separating them. The CDR3 contains 16 residues. Germline-derived CDR1 and CDR2 are SGHAT and FQNNGV. In DNA form, the CDR3 reads TGTGCCAGCAGCTTAGCAAGGTACCAGGGGAAGGCTGAAGCTTTCTTT. Amino acids: CASSLARYQGKAEAFF.

This chain connects TRBV7-9 to TRBJ2-5, with D unclear. V lost 2 bases, J lost 3 bases, and 10 bases lay in between. Germline V lookup: CDR1 SEHNR, CDR2 FQNEAQ (reference sequence). The length of the CDR3 is 14 residues. DNA of the CDR3: TGTGCCAGCAGCTTACTCCTAGGAGAAGAGACCCAGTACTTC. This translates into CASSLLLGEETQYF.

The rearrangement joins TRBV12-3 or TRBV12-4 to TRBJ2-7; TRBD1 is a possible D gene (5 bases). This CDR3 contains 15 residues. V was clipped by 5 bases and J by 6 bases, with 20 bases between them. The CDR3 loop is CASSPQDRSRSEQYF. As DNA, the CDR3 is TGTGCCAGCAGTCCACAGGACCGCTCTAGAAGCGAGCAGTACTTC.

The chain combines TRBV6-1 with TRBJ2-7; D is uncertain. CDR3 length: 15 amino acids. Germline values: CDR1 MNHNS, CDR2 SASEGT. The V end lost 5 bases, the J end lost 2 bases, and 16 bases lay between the germline ends. CDR3 region: CASSSDGENPYEQYF. CDR3 sequence (DNA): TGTGCCAGCAGTTCGGACGGCGAAAACCCCTACGAGCAGTACTTC.

This clonotype has more than one count but fewer than ten. The rearrangement uses TRBV6-5 and TRBJ1-2; D is unclear. Germline-derived CDR1 and CDR2 are MNHEY and SVGAGI. V was trimmed by 3 bases and J by 3 bases, leaving 14 bases between them. This CDR3 comprises 15 residues. Here the CDR3 reads CASSYVPPGYYGYTF. The CDR3 nucleotides are TGTGCCAGCAGTTATGTCCCACCAGGATACTATGGCTACACCTTC.

The chain carries TRBV7-9 and TRBJ2-1; 8 nucleotides match TRBD2. This CDR3 spans 16 amino acids. CDR1 and CDR2 (germline): SEHNR, FQNEAQ (reference sequence). J was trimmed by 10 bases and V by 4 bases; bases with no gene match: 15. For the CDR3, the DNA is TGTGCCAGCAGCTCCAGTGGGACTAGGGGTCGTCGGGAGCAGTTCTTC. It encodes CASSSSGTRGRREQFF.

This clonotype has a handful of counts. This chain connects TRBV4-1 to TRBJ2-7; the D gene is possibly TRBD1 (6 bases). V was clipped by 4 bases and J by 3 bases, with 25 bases between them. This CDR3 region has 18 residues. From germline, CDR1 is MGHRA and CDR2 YSYEKL. The CDR3 bases are TGCGCCAGCAGCCCCCTAGCCCCCCCACAGGGTAATCGCTACGAGCAGTACTTC. Its protein product is CASSPLAPPQGNRYEQYF.